The next 9 T cell receptor beta chains were all read from a single sample in a study of blood T cell repertoires in COVID-19. TCRdb keeps only in-frame clones here, not all; method: immunoSEQ multiplex PCR. The profile shows more than 55,000 clones, roughly 89% of them singletons. Sequenced sample: peripheral blood. The source of these receptors is a woman of 80 years or more with acute or convalescent COVID-19.

This chain joins TRBV28 and TRBJ1-5; D is uncertain. The V and J ends lost 8 bases and 7 bases respectively, with 12 bases between them. CDR3 length equals 12 residues. The germline CDR1 and CDR2 sequences are MDHEN and SYDVKM. This chain's CDR3 is CASREGDQPQHF. The DNA for the CDR3 is TGTGCCAGCCGGGAGGGAGACCAGCCCCAGCATTTT.

The chain employs TRBV10-2 and TRBJ1-2; weak D call: TRBD1 (5 bases). Germline V CDR1 and CDR2: WSHSY, SAAADI. This CDR3 has 14 amino acids. V lost 0 bases, J lost 6 bases, and 11 bases lay in between. The CDR3 bases are TGCGCCAGCAGTGAGTCGAAAGGGGATGATGGCTACACCTTC. The encoded protein is CASSESKGDDGYTF.

The chain combines TRBV30 with TRBJ1-5, with TRBD1 as a possible D gene (6 bases). The CDR3 sequence is 13 residues long. V lost 2 bases and J 7 bases, leaving 12 bases between the germline ends. From germline, CDR1 is GTSNPN and CDR2 SVGIG (reference sequence). CDR3 sequence reads: CAWSFRGVQPQHF. The CDR3 bases are TGTGCCTGGAGTTTCAGGGGCGTCCAGCCCCAGCATTTT.

The chain uses TRBV5-6 and TRBJ2-7; TRBD2 aligns across 12 bases. Germline V lookup: CDR1 SGHDT, CDR2 YYEEEE. Trimming removed 4 bases from V and 5 bases from J; junction bases left unmatched: 10. The CDR3 extends over 16 amino acids. The CDR3 sequence is CASSRRLAGGPNEQYF. The CDR3 DNA follows: TGTGCCAGCAGCCGGAGGCTAGCGGGGGGGCCCAACGAGCAGTACTTC.

The rearrangement joins TRBV10-3 to TRBJ1-6; D might be TRBD1 (6 bases). Trimming removed 5 bases at V and 5 bases at J, with 16 bases between. Per the germline V gene, CDR1 is ENHRY and CDR2 is SYGVKD. This CDR3 has 16 amino acids. Here the CDR3 DNA reads TGTGCCATCAGTCAGGGGCCCTCCACAAATAATTCACCCCTCCACTTT. Translating it yields CAISQGPSTNNSPLHF.

This rearrangement joins TRBV7-8 to TRBJ2-7; D unclear. V lost 5 bases and J 3 bases, leaving 5 bases between the germline ends. From germline, CDR1 is SGHVS and CDR2 FQNEAQ. This CDR3 contains 11 residues. The CDR3 is CASSPNYEQYF. The CDR3 region has the DNA TGTGCCAGCAGCCCCAACTACGAGCAGTACTTC.

The chain employs TRBV6-2 or TRBV6-3 and TRBJ1-2; 8 bases are a match to TRBD1. The CDR3 runs to 17 residues. Germline lookup yields CDR1 MNHEY and CDR2 SVGEGT. After removal of 2 bases from V and 1 base from J, the junction contained 9 bases not matched to a gene. The CDR3, as DNA: TGTGCCAGCAGTTACGGGGCAGGGGGCATCTTTAACTATGGCTACACCTTC. This sequence encodes CASSYGAGGIFNYGYTF.

V usage is TRBV11-3 and J usage is TRBJ2-3, with 7 bases lining up with TRBD2. The CDR3 is made up of 15 amino acids. With 3 bases clipped from V and 4 bases from J, the junction kept 7 bases outside the gene matches. Germline loops: CDR1 SGHNT, CDR2 YENEEA. The CDR3 sequence is CASSFEGGPADTQYF. The CDR3 DNA is TGTGCCAGCAGCTTTGAGGGAGGGCCCGCAGATACGCAGTATTTT.

The genes are TRBV7-9 and TRBJ1-5; possibly TRBD1 for D (6 bases). Germline CDR1 reads SEHNR; CDR2 reads FQNEAQ (reference sequence). V dropped 5 bases and J dropped 6 bases, with 8 bases sitting between them. The CDR3 totals 12 residues. DNA for the CDR3: TGTGCCAGCAGCCTGGACAGTCAGCCCCAGCATTTT. This gives the protein CASSLDSQPQHF.